This entry lists 27 T cell receptor beta chains sequenced from one sample in a study of OX40 agonist ivuxolimab in advanced cancers. The repertoire was sequenced with immunoSEQ multiplex PCR; TCRdb's copy has only in-frame clones and lacks some. The table shows around 50,000 clones, with more than 70% occurring only once. Sequencing used CD4+ or CD8+ T cells sorted from blood, obtained in a trial of the OX40 agonist ivuxolimab. The receptors stem from an adult with an advanced solid tumor such as melanoma, head and neck, liver or kidney cancer.

The chain links TRBV29-1 to TRBJ2-7, with TRBD1 identical over 8 bases. The CDR3 loop spans 14 amino acids. Germline assignment: CDR1 SQVTM and CDR2 ANQGSEA. V trimming: 6 bases; J trimming: 6 bases; junction bases outside the gene matches: 13. CDR3 sequence: CSVQQGRGRFEQYF. The CDR3 DNA follows: TGCAGCGTACAGCAGGGCAGGGGGCGGTTCGAGCAGTACTTC.

V is TRBV19 and J is TRBJ2-2, with D perhaps matching TRBD2 (5 bases). The length of the CDR3 is 13 residues. The germline CDR1 and CDR2 sequences are LNHDA and SQIVND (reference sequence). V was pared by 3 bases and J by 6 bases, with 8 bases between. CDR3 DNA sequence: TGTGCCAGTAGTATCCTGCGGGCCGGGGAGCTGTTTTTT. Its protein product is CASSILRAGELFF.

The rearrangement uses TRBV2 and TRBJ1-5, with 9 bases identical to TRBD1. The CDR3 is 15 amino acids. Germline CDR1 and CDR2: SNHLY and FYNNEI. Trimming took 5 bases from V and 6 from J; bases not matched to a gene: 8. Here the CDR3 reads CASSQEQGQGQPQHF. CDR3 bases: TGTGCCAGCAGTCAAGAACAGGGACAGGGTCAGCCCCAGCATTTT.

This clone appeared a few times. This chain joins TRBV5-1 and TRBJ2-7; no reliable D call. V was clipped by 4 bases and J by 0 bases, with 2 bases between them. Germline V gene lookup returns CDR1 SGHRS and CDR2 YFSETQ. The CDR3 totals 11 residues. The CDR3 region has the DNA TGCGCCAGCAGCAACTCCTACGAGCAGTACTTC. Its translation is CASSNSYEQYF.

The rearrangement links TRBV20-1 to TRBJ2-5, with D tentatively TRBD1 (6 bases). The CDR3 has 11 amino acids. The germline CDR1 and CDR2 sequences are DFQATT and SNEGSKA (reference sequence). V dropped 6 bases and J dropped 5 bases, with 10 bases sitting between them. DNA for the CDR3: TGCAGTGCGGCTCAGGGGGAGACCCAGTACTTC. As protein: CSAAQGETQYF.

V gene TRBV7-3 combines with J gene TRBJ2-3; 7 nucleotides agree with TRBD2. The CDR3 contains 15 residues. Unmatched junction bases numbered 5, after V lost 3 bases and J lost 2 bases. Germline V gene sequence: CDR1 SGHTA, CDR2 FQGTGA. The CDR3 sequence: CASSLAGAVTDTQYF. DNA for the CDR3: TGTGCCAGCAGCTTGGCGGGAGCGGTCACAGATACGCAGTATTTT.

This clone has only one observation. The rearrangement uses TRBV18 and TRBJ2-7, with 9 bases matching TRBD1. V shed 1 base and J 0 bases; nucleotides not matched to a gene: 4. This CDR3 region has 16 residues. The germline CDR1 and CDR2 sequences are KGHSH and LQKENI. The CDR3 bases are TGTGCCAGCTCACCACTAGGACAGGGGAGCTCCTACGAGCAGTACTTC. Amino acids: CASSPLGQGSSYEQYF.

The chain links TRBV28 to TRBJ2-3; 11 nucleotides agree with TRBD2. Trimming cost V 6 bases and J 4 bases; bases outside gene matches: 9. CDR3 size: 16 residues. Germline V lookup: CDR1 MDHEN, CDR2 SYDVKM. In DNA form, the CDR3 reads TGTGCCAGCAGATTGGGAGCTAGCGGGAGGTCAGATACGCAGTATTTT. It translates to CASRLGASGRSDTQYF.

The V gene is TRBV5-1, the J gene TRBJ2-2, with D perhaps being TRBD1 or TRBD2 (6 bases each). The CDR3 extends over 16 amino acids. Trimming stripped 1 base from V and 7 bases from J, with 17 bases between. Germline V gene data show CDR1 as SGHRS and CDR2 as YFSETQ. The CDR3, as DNA: TGCGCCAGCAGCTTGAACAGGGAGGTGGTTGGCGGGGAGCTGTTTTTT. Translation: CASSLNREVVGGELFF.

The chain carries TRBV18 and TRBJ2-7; TRBD1 agrees at 9 bases. This CDR3 is built from 14 residues. Germline trimming cut 4 bases from V and 6 bases from J; bases unmatched to any gene: 7. CDR1 and CDR2 from the germline V gene are KGHSH and LQKENI. The CDR3: CASSLGQGVTEQYF. In DNA form, the CDR3 reads TGTGCCAGCTCACTGGGACAGGGAGTAACCGAGCAGTACTTC.

The rearrangement uses TRBV5-1 and TRBJ2-3; 8 bases are a match to TRBD2. The CDR3 consists of 15 residues. After removal of 0 bases from V and 4 bases from J, the junction contained 4 bases not matched to a gene. Germline CDR1 and CDR2: SGHRS and YFSETQ. CDR3 protein: CASSLAGGPADTQYF. The CDR3 region has the DNA TGCGCCAGCAGCTTGGCGGGAGGGCCAGCAGATACGCAGTATTTT.

V gene TRBV15 combines with J gene TRBJ2-2; D gene ambiguous. Trimming stripped 0 bases from V and 0 bases from J, with 2 bases between. In germline, CDR1 is LNHNV, CDR2 YYDKDF (reference sequence). This CDR3 has 14 amino acids. In DNA, the CDR3 is TGTGCCACCAGCAGAGAGACGAACACCGGGGAGCTGTTTTTT. Translation gives CATSRETNTGELFF.

This chain uses TRBV19 with TRBJ2-5; D is possibly TRBD1 or TRBD2 (6 bases each). CDR1 is LNHDA and CDR2 is SQIVND in the germline V gene (reference sequence). The CDR3 loop spans 14 amino acids. Trimming removed 6 bases from V and 5 bases from J, with 16 bases in between. CDR3 in DNA: TGTGCCAGTAGCCCCACGACAGGAGGGGAGACCCAGTACTTC. This translates into CASSPTTGGETQYF.

The chain is built from TRBV2 and TRBJ2-5, with 7 bases that match TRBD2. Germline V gene sequence: CDR1 SNHLY, CDR2 FYNNEI. The CDR3 has 13 amino acids. The trim removed 6 bases at V and 5 bases at J, leaving 6 bases unmatched. DNA for the CDR3: TGTGCCAGCAGCCCGGGACTAAGGGAGACCCAGTACTTC. Translating it yields CASSPGLRETQYF.

This chain uses TRBV29-1 with TRBJ2-1; 10 bases are shared with TRBD2. Unmatched junction bases numbered 20, after V lost 4 bases and J lost 2 bases. This CDR3 comprises 20 residues. From germline, CDR1 is SQVTM and CDR2 ANQGSEA. CDR3: CSVAFFRQGGSGRAYNEQFF. The CDR3, as DNA: TGCAGCGTTGCCTTTTTCAGGCAGGGAGGCAGCGGGAGGGCCTACAATGAGCAGTTCTTC.

This sequence joins TRBV5-1 and TRBJ2-5; D gene uncertain. V lost 6 bases to trimming and J lost 5 bases, with 14 bases between them. This CDR3 spans 13 amino acids. Per germline, CDR1 SGHRS and CDR2 YFSETQ. CDR3 bases: TGCGCCAGCACCCCATCGGCTGGGGAGACCCAGTACTTC. It yields the protein CASTPSAGETQYF.

V and J are TRBV5-1 and TRBJ2-7, with D tentatively TRBD1 or TRBD2 (6 bases each). The CDR3 consists of 13 residues. The germline V gene has CDR1 SGHRS and CDR2 YFSETQ. V was cut by 5 bases and J by 4 bases, with 13 bases left in between. The CDR3 spells CASSTGGGYEQYF. The CDR3 DNA reads TGCGCCAGCAGTACCGGGGGCGGGTACGAGCAGTACTTC.

The rearrangement joins TRBV11-3 to TRBJ2-7, with no clear D. This CDR3 region has 14 residues. Trimming took off 1 base at V and 5 bases at J, with 12 bases between the two ends. The V gene's germline CDR1 is SGHNT and CDR2 YENEEA. The CDR3 sequence is CASSLGGGSDEQYF. CDR3 nucleotide sequence: TGTGCCAGCAGCTTAGGTGGTGGGTCGGACGAGCAGTACTTC. Full variable domain (rest looked up from reference TRBV11-3 and TRBJ2-7): EAGVVQSPRYKIIEKKQPVAFWCNPISGHNTLYWYLQNLGQGPELLIRYENEEAVDDSQLPKDRFSAERLKGVDSTLKIQPAELGDSAVYLCASSLGGGSDEQYFGPGTRLTVT.

A remark on this clone: Sequence at one end of the junction differs from germline and may be a read error. The chain links TRBV28 to TRBJ2-5, with TRBD1 identical over 7 bases. The V gene's germline CDR1 is MDHEN and CDR2 SYDVKM. The CDR3 spans 13 residues. CDR3 residues: CASSPPGQLGRDF. The CDR3 DNA follows: TGTGCCAGCAGCCCACCGGGACAGTTGGGCAGGGACTTC.

The V call is TRBV6-4, the J call TRBJ2-1, with D possibly TRBD2 on 6 matching bases. The CDR3 contains 13 residues. Trimming removed 1 base at V and 10 bases at J, with 11 bases between. Germline V lookup: CDR1 MRHNA, CDR2 SNTAGT. In DNA, the CDR3 is TGTGCCAGCAGTGACTACGAGGAGGGGGAGCAGTTCTTC. Translated, it gives CASSDYEEGEQFF.

The chain carries TRBV28 and TRBJ2-7; perhaps TRBD2 as D (5 bases). From germline, CDR1 is MDHEN and CDR2 SYDVKM. The CDR3 consists of 15 residues. Trimming took 5 bases from V and 0 from J, leaving 14 bases between them. The CDR3 is CASSLGGQSSYEQYF. CDR3 coding DNA: TGTGCCAGCAGTCTAGGCGGGCAGAGCTCCTACGAGCAGTACTTC.

The CDR3 sequence: CASSLEGYYDYGYTF. CDR3 bases: TGCGCCAGCAGCTTGGAGGGGTATTATGACTATGGCTACACCTTC. The chain is built from TRBV5-1 and TRBJ1-2, with a tentative D call TRBD1 (5 bases). The CDR3 has 15 amino acids. With 0 bases removed from V and 3 bases from J, the gap between germline ends came to 12 bases. Germline V CDR1 and CDR2: SGHRS, YFSETQ.

CDR3 sequence (DNA): TGTGCCAGCAGCTTAGGGGCTAGCGGCAACAATGAGCAGTTCTTC. Protein product: CASSLGASGNNEQFF. The chain links TRBV11-3 to TRBJ2-1, with 7 bases matching TRBD2. J was trimmed by 5 bases and V by 1 base; bases with no gene match: 5. Per germline, CDR1 SGHNT and CDR2 YENEEA. The CDR3 is 15 residues long.

The chain recombines TRBV9 with TRBJ1-4; possibly TRBD1 for D (5 bases). Trimming stripped 0 bases from V and 7 bases from J, with 16 bases between. The CDR3 sequence is 16 residues long. From germline, CDR1 is SGDLS and CDR2 YYNGEE. CDR3 nucleotide sequence: TGTGCCAGCAGCGTAGACGGTCAGGGCAGTTTTGAAAAACTGTTTTTT. Encoded protein: CASSVDGQGSFEKLFF.

This chain uses TRBV5-6 with TRBJ1-5; D call uncertain. In germline, CDR1 is SGHDT, CDR2 YYEEEE. This CDR3 is built from 15 residues. The germline V and J ends were trimmed by 2 bases and 6 bases, with 15 bases remaining between them. The CDR3 here is CASSFQEGNRQPQHF. For the CDR3, the DNA is TGTGCCAGCAGCTTTCAGGAAGGAAACCGTCAGCCCCAGCATTTT.

J is TRBJ2-1 and V is TRBV10-3; possible D gene TRBD2, 6 bases. The CDR3 has 15 residues. Germline CDR1 is ENHRY and CDR2 is SYGVKD. V was pared by 6 bases and J by 0 bases, with 12 bases between. CDR3 loop: CAISGGASSYNEQFF. As DNA, the CDR3 is TGTGCCATCAGCGGCGGGGCTAGCTCCTACAATGAGCAGTTCTTC.

The V call is TRBV7-2, the J call TRBJ1-2; D might be TRBD1 (5 bases). The germline gives CDR1 SGHTA, CDR2 FQGNSA. Trimming stripped 4 bases from V and 7 bases from J, with 13 bases between. The CDR3 totals 13 residues. The CDR3 DNA follows: TGTGCCAGCAGCTCAGACACGGGGCTTGGCTACACCTTC. Amino acid sequence: CASSSDTGLGYTF.